The clone carrying this T cell receptor (beta chain) was seen ten or more times. Stated time point: before trial treatment. Treatment combined nivolumab, ipilimumab, aspirin, low-dose cyclophosphamide and low-dose radiotherapy in a dose-escalation trial. TRAV- and TRBV-specific primers, spanning alpha and beta chains, primed first-strand cDNA. PCR amplification of the TCRs was performed with Phusion for 20 PCR cycles, and it relied on a constant-region primer together with a V-primer adapter. TCRdb re-derived calls from the reads in MiXCR, one entry per CDR3 protein. This repertoire shows fewer than 90,000 distinct CDR3 sequences, 18% found once; its top ten account for over 4.5%. These data come from a study of low-dose radiotherapy and immunotherapy resistance in tumors. Study background: The study gave Cohort 2 1 Gy per fraction every two weeks, totaling 13 Gy over 26 weeks. The treatment that patients received was intravenous nivolumab 240 mg every two weeks plus ipilimumab 1 mg/kg every six weeks. Study patients were administered oral aspirin at 300 mg daily for four cycles from cycle 1 day 1.

The length of the CDR3 is 15 residues. Unmatched junction bases numbered 7, after V lost 1 base and J lost 2 bases. Germline CDR1 is DFQATT and CDR2 is SNEGSKA (reference sequence). This sample comprised PBMCs, obtained before treatment. This sequence joins TRBV20-1 and TRBJ1-1, with TRBD1 identical over 7 bases. This TCR came from a male donor with prostate cancer. The CDR3 sequence: CSARGTGTDNTEAFF. For the CDR3, the DNA is TGCAGTGCTAGAGGGACCGGGACAGATAACACTGAAGCTTTCTTT.